The clone carrying this T cell receptor (beta chain) was counted many times. Axillary draining lymph nodes of breast cancer patients supplied the node samples. Each CDR3 protein is one row after TCRdb ran MiXCR on the multiplex PCR reads. The sample has approximately 130,000 distinct CDR3 sequences, 21% seen once. The data were obtained in a study of breast tumors, draining lymph nodes, adjacent tissues. Specimen: axillary lymph node tissue. The source of this sequence is a female donor with breast cancer. Some clones in this sample may be carry-over from other donors' samples.

The DNA for the CDR3 is TGTGCCAGCAGCAAGGGGGCACACACAGATACGCAGTATTTT. Translating gives CASSKGAHTDTQYF. V and J are TRBV6-1 and TRBJ2-3; TRBD1 matches at 7 bases. V shed 6 bases and J 2 bases; nucleotides not matched to a gene: 5. The germline CDR1 and CDR2 sequences are MNHNS and SASEGT. The length of the CDR3 is 14 residues.